This T cell receptor beta chain was retrieved from a study of identical twins. V lost 2 bases, J lost 3 bases, and 14 bases lay in between. Germline CDR1 reads SGHVS; CDR2 reads FQNEAQ. This CDR3 region has 16 residues. TCRdb re-derived calls from the 5' RACE reads in MiXCR, one entry per CDR3 protein. In the table there are roughly 240,000 distinct CDR3 sequences, 7% to 8.5% of which are singletons. The data also belong to a second study, concerning yellow fever vaccine responses in identical twins.

V gene TRBV7-8 combines with J gene TRBJ1-3; D gene ambiguous. Sequencing was done on a sample of CD8+ T cells sorted from blood. The sequence came from a woman younger than 35 in good health. DNA for the CDR3: TGTGCCAGCAGCTTAATTAGATATCCCGGTGGAAACACCATATATTTT. Protein: CASSLIRYPGGNTIYF.